The T cell receptor (beta chain) under discussion was sequenced for a study of blood T cell repertoires in COVID-19. Study overall: From T cells, B-cell-depleted T cells, or PBMCs came the material, which was cDNA or gDNA.

The CDR3 sequence is 15 residues long. CDR1 and CDR2 from the germline V gene are LNHDA and SQIVND (reference sequence). The J segment lost 3 bases and the V segment lost 6 bases, leaving 7 bases of the junction unmatched. Using immunoSEQ multiplex PCR, the repertoire was profiled, and TCRdb retains in-frame clones only, with some absent. Here the sample spans under 100,000 clones, 89% being singletons. This sequence originates from an older woman with acute or convalescent COVID-19. The specimen was peripheral blood. The chain has TRBV19 and TRBJ1-4; 7 nucleotides align to TRBD1. The CDR3 DNA reads TGTGCCAGTAGACGTCCAGGGACAGCTAATGAAAAACTGTTTTTT. Protein sequence: CASRRPGTANEKLFF.